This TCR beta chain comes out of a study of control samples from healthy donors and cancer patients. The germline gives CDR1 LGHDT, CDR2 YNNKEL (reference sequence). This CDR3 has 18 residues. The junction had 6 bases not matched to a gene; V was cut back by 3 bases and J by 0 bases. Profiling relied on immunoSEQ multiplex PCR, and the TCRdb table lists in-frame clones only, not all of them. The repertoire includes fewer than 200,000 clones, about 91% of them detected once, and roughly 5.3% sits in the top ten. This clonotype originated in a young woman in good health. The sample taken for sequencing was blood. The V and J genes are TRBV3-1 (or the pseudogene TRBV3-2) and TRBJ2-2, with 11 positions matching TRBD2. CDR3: CASSHAPGLAANTGELFF. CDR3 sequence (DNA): TGTGCCAGCAGCCACGCCCCGGGACTAGCGGCGAACACCGGGGAGCTGTTTTTT.